The present TCR beta chain was sequenced within a study of blood T cell repertoires in COVID-19. For the study at large: Sites in the United States, Italy and Spain provided acute and convalescent COVID-19 samples.

Repertoires were generated with immunoSEQ multiplex PCR, while TCRdb's copy carries only in-frame clones and drops some. The data contain tens of thousands of clones, about 91% of them singletons. As regards this clone: In the same sample, other DNA sequences code for this CDR3.

CDR1 and CDR2 (germline): LGHDT, YNNKEL (reference sequence). Deletions cut 0 bases from V and 7 bases from J, with 7 bases between. This CDR3 has 12 amino acids. Sequencing was done on a sample of peripheral blood. This clonotype was sampled from a human donor in a cohort sampled during active COVID-19. The chain recombines TRBV3-1 (or the pseudogene TRBV3-2) with TRBJ2-7, with D hard to call. CDR3 DNA: TGTGCCAGCAGCCAAGATCGTCGGGAGCAGTACTTC. Its protein product is CASSQDRREQYF.